The TCR beta chain under discussion was sequenced for a study of radiotherapy plus CTLA-4 blockade in lung cancer. Overall study context: Patients showed objective responses in 15% to 20% of cases, and disease control was achieved by under 35%.

Using immunoSEQ multiplex PCR, the repertoire was profiled, and TCRdb retains in-frame clones only, with some absent. The sample records about 39,000 clones, 75% to 85% being singletons. The V end was cut by 5 bases, the J end by 1 base, with 9 bases between. CDR3 size: 14 residues. Germline V CDR1 and CDR2: SGHVS, FQNEAQ. The material was peripheral blood, obtained from a patient treated with radiotherapy plus ipilimumab. The sequence was collected from a human donor with non-small cell lung cancer that progressed on radiotherapy plus ipilimumab. The genes are TRBV7-8 and TRBJ1-3; D remains unclear. CDR3 coding DNA: TGTGCCAGCAGCCCTCGGGGATCTGGAAACACCATATATTTT. This encodes CASSPRGSGNTIYF.